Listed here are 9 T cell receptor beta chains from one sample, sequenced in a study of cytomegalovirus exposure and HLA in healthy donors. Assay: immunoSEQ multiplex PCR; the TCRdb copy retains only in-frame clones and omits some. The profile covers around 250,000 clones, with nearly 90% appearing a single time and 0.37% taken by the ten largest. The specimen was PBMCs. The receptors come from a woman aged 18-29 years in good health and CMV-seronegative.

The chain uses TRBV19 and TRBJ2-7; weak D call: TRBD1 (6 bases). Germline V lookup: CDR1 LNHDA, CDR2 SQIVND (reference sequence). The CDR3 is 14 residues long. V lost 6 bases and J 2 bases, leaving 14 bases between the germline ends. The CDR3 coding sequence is TGTGCCAGTAGCGAGAACAGGGACCCCTACGAGCAGTACTTC. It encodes CASSENRDPYEQYF. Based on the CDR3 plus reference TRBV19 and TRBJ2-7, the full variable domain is DGGITQSPKYLFRKEGQNVTLSCEQNLNHDAMYWYRQDPGQGLRLIYYSQIVNDFQKGDIAEGYSVSREKKESFPLTVTSAQKNPTAFYLCASSENRDPYEQYFGPGTRLTVT.

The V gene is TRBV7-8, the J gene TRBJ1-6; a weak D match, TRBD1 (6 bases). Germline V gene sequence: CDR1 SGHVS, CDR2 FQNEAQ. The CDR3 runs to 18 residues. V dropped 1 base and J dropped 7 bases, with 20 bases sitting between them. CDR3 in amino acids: CASSLGEKQGRLNSPLHF. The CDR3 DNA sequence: TGTGCCAGCAGCTTAGGAGAAAAACAGGGTCGTCTAAATTCACCCCTCCACTTT.

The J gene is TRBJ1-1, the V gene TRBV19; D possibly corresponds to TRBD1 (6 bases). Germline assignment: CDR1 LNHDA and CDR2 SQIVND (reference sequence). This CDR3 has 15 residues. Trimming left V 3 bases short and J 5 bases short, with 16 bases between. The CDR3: CASSISQGSWTEAFF. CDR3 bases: TGTGCCAGTAGTATTAGTCAGGGGTCATGGACTGAAGCTTTCTTT.

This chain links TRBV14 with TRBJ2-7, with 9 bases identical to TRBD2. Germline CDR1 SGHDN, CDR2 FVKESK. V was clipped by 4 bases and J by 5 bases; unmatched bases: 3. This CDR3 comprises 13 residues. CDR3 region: CASSLGLANEQYF. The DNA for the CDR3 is TGTGCCAGCAGCCTAGGACTAGCGAACGAGCAGTACTTC.

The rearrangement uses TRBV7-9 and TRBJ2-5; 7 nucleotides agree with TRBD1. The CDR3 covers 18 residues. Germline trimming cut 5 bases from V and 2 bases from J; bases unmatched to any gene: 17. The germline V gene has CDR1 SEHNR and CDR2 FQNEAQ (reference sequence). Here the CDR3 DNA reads TGTGCCAGCAGCCCCCCGAGGGGGCAGGTGGGTTATCAAGAGACCCAGTACTTC. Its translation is CASSPPRGQVGYQETQYF.

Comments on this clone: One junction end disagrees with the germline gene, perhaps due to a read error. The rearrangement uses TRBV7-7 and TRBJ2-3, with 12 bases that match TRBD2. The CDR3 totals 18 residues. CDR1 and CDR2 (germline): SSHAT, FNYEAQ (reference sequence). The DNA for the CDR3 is TGTGCTAGCAGCTTAACTAGCGGGGGGTTAGGGGGCACAGATACGCAGTATTTT. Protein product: CASSLTSGGLGGTDTQYF.

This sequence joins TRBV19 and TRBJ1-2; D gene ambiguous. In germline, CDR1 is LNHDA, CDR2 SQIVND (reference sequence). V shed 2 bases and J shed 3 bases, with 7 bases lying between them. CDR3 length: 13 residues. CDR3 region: CASSIMGDYGYTF. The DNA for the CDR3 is TGTGCCAGTAGTATAATGGGAGACTATGGCTACACCTTC.

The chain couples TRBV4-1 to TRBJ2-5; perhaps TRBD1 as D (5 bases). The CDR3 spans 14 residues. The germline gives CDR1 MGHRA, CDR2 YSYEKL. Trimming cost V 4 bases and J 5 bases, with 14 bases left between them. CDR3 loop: CASSLPGYGETQYF. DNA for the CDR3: TGCGCCAGCAGCCTACCAGGGTATGGGGAGACCCAGTACTTC.

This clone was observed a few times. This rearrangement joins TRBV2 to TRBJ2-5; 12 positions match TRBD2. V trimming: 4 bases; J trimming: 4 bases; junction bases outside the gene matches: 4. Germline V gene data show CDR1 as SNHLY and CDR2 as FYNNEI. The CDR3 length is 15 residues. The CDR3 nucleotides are TGTGCCAGCAGTGGGGGACTAGCGGGTACAGAGACCCAGTACTTC. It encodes CASSGGLAGTETQYF.